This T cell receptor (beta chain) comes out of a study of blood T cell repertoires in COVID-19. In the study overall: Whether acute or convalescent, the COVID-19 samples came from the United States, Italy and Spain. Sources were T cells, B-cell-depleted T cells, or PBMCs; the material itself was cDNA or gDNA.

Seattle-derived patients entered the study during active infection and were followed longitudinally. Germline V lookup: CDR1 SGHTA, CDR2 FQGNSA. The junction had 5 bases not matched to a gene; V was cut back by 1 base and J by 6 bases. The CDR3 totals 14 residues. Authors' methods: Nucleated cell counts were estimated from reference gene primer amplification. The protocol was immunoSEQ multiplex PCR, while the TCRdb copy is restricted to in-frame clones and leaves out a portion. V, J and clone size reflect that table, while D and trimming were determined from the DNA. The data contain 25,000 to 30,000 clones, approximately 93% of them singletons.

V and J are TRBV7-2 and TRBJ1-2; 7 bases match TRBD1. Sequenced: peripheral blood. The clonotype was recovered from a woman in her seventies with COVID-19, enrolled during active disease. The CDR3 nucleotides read TGTGCCAGCAGCTTAGATGAGGGGGCTAATGGCTACACCTTC. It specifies CASSLDEGANGYTF.